One sample yielded the 29 T cell receptor beta chains listed below, sequenced in a study of lymphopenia after photon versus proton radiotherapy. Data came from immunoSEQ multiplex PCR; TCRdb stores just in-frame clones and leaves some out. The sample consists of around 30,000 clones, about 80% of them appearing once. This material consisted of peripheral blood, taken from a patient treated with proton-based radiotherapy. Receptor source: a woman in her 70s with pancreatic cancer.

J is TRBJ2-7 and V is TRBV28; the D call may be TRBD1 or TRBD2 (5 bases each). The V gene lost 6 bases and the J gene lost 4 bases, with 19 bases spanning the gap. Germline V gene lookup returns CDR1 MDHEN and CDR2 SYDVKM. CDR3 length equals 15 residues. The CDR3 reads CASSPDWDVSYEQYF. The CDR3 DNA reads as TGTGCCAGCAGCCCCGACTGGGACGTCTCATACGAGCAGTACTTC.

This clone was found a few times. The chain is built from TRBV7-2 and TRBJ1-4; 8 bases map to TRBD1. The CDR3 is 15 amino acids. Per germline, CDR1 SGHTA and CDR2 FQGNSA. V shed 5 bases and J 1 base; nucleotides not matched to a gene: 3. CDR3 sequence reads: CASSATGGTNEKLFF. CDR3 DNA sequence: TGTGCCAGCAGCGCAACAGGGGGAACTAATGAAAAACTGTTTTTT.

The V call is TRBV4-2, the J call TRBJ2-1; D may be TRBD2 (6 bases). Germline V gene data show CDR1 as LGHNA and CDR2 as YNFKEQ. The CDR3 runs 13 residues. Trimming left V 0 bases short and J 13 bases short, with 13 bases between. The CDR3 is CASSQEGNSGQFF. The CDR3 DNA reads as TGTGCCAGCAGCCAAGAAGGAAATAGCGGTCAGTTCTTC.

J is TRBJ2-7 and V is TRBV13, with D tentatively TRBD2 (6 bases). V lost 4 bases, J lost 7 bases, and 20 bases lay in between. Germline V CDR1 and CDR2: PRHDT, FYEKMQ (reference sequence). The CDR3 has 15 residues. CDR3 in amino acids: CASSWVGGGAREQYF. CDR3 coding DNA: TGTGCCAGCAGCTGGGTTGGGGGAGGTGCTAGGGAGCAGTACTTC.

This chain links TRBV21-1 with TRBJ2-7. TRBV21-1 is recorded as a pseudogene. This CDR3 spans 20 amino acids. This chain's CDR3 is CASSKRKRGAGAGFPYEQYF. Written as DNA, the CDR3 is TGTGCCAGCAGCAAAAGGAAGAGGGGAGCCGGGGCTGGGTTTCCCTACGAGCAGTACTTC.

The chain links TRBV29-1 to TRBJ2-7, with D possibly matching TRBD1 (6 bases). CDR1 SQVTM and CDR2 ANQGSEA come from the germline V gene. The V end was cut by 1 base, the J end by 2 bases, with 21 bases between. CDR3 size: 17 residues. The CDR3 bases are TGCAGCGTTGAAGGTCTAGATGACAGGCGACAAACCTACGAGCAGTACTTC. Its protein is CSVEGLDDRRQTYEQYF.

CDR3 nucleotide sequence: TGCGCCAGCAGCCTTACACGGTACACCGGGGAGCTGTTTTTT. The encoded protein is CASSLTRYTGELFF. This chain connects TRBV4-3 to TRBJ2-2; D unclear. CDR3 size: 14 residues. CDR1 LGHNA and CDR2 YSLEER come from the germline V gene. V lost 4 bases and J lost 3, with 9 bases in between.

The genes are TRBV19 and TRBJ1-6; possible D gene TRBD1, 5 bases. The germline V gene encodes CDR1 LNHDA and CDR2 SQIVND (reference sequence). V lost 7 bases and J 9 bases, leaving 19 bases between the germline ends. The CDR3 is made up of 15 amino acids. CDR3 protein: CASTQGEGSGSPLHF. CDR3 nucleotide sequence: TGTGCCAGTACCCAAGGGGAAGGGTCGGGTTCACCCCTCCACTTT.

The chain is built from TRBV11-2 and TRBJ1-1, with D possibly matching TRBD1 (5 bases). The CDR3 length is 14 residues. Per the germline V gene, CDR1 is SGHAT and CDR2 is FQNNGV. V lost 5 bases, J lost 4 bases, and 14 bases lay in between. In DNA, the CDR3 is TGTGCCAGCAGCAACCCGGGGACGGCCACTGAAGCTTTCTTT. Its protein is CASSNPGTATEAFF.

The chain couples TRBV2 to TRBJ2-7, with D hard to call. Germline CDR1 reads SNHLY; CDR2 reads FYNNEI. Trimming removed 2 bases at V and 0 bases at J, with 14 bases between. The CDR3 is 16 residues long. CDR3: CASSENFFRSSYEQYF. The CDR3, as DNA: TGTGCCAGCAGTGAAAATTTTTTTAGGAGCTCCTACGAGCAGTACTTC.

The chain carries TRBV9 and TRBJ1-6, with a possible D match to TRBD1 (5 bases). The CDR3 is made up of 16 amino acids. Deletions cut 0 bases from V and 6 bases from J, with 13 bases between. In germline, CDR1 is SGDLS, CDR2 YYNGEE. The CDR3 loop is CASSVGQGNRNSPLHF. In nucleotides, the CDR3 is TGTGCCAGCAGCGTAGGCCAGGGAAACCGTAATTCACCCCTCCACTTT.

The chain employs TRBV9 and TRBJ2-1; 11 bases fit TRBD2. Germline values: CDR1 SGDLS, CDR2 YYNGEE. J was trimmed by 7 bases and V by 5 bases; bases with no gene match: 14. The CDR3 contains 17 residues. As DNA, the CDR3 is TGTGCCAGCAGTACCCAGATAGCGGGAGGGCTCGGGAATGAGCAGTTCTTC. Protein: CASSTQIAGGLGNEQFF.

The chain couples TRBV2 to TRBJ1-3, with D tentatively TRBD1 (6 bases). This CDR3 has 14 residues. V lost 6 bases, J lost 2 bases, and 11 bases lay in between. The germline V gene encodes CDR1 SNHLY and CDR2 FYNNEI. The CDR3 nucleotides read TGTGCCAGCAGGTCAGGGGCTGCTGGAAACACCATATATTTT. The encoded protein is CASRSGAAGNTIYF.

This sequence joins TRBV5-1 and TRBJ1-2; D unclear. Germline V gene sequence: CDR1 SGHRS, CDR2 YFSETQ. Trimming shortened V by 3 bases and J by 4 bases, and 13 bases separated the two germline ends. This CDR3 contains 14 residues. This chain's CDR3 is CASSSTDPVYGYTF. The CDR3 nucleotides are TGCGCCAGCAGCTCGACCGACCCCGTCTATGGCTACACCTTC.

V is TRBV14 and J is TRBJ2-3, with D possibly being TRBD1 (6 bases). The germline gives CDR1 SGHDN, CDR2 FVKESK. The CDR3 consists of 16 residues. Trimming shortened V by 4 bases and J by 3 bases, and 17 bases separated the two germline ends. CDR3 in amino acids: CASSRRTAVGTDTQYF. The CDR3, as DNA: TGTGCCAGCAGCCGACGGACAGCGGTTGGGACAGATACGCAGTATTTT.

The V call is TRBV7-3, the J call TRBJ1-5, with 8 bases fitting TRBD1. Germline-derived CDR1 and CDR2 are SGHTA and FQGTGA. V lost 2 bases and J lost 6; bases outside the gene matches: 9. The CDR3 runs to 16 residues. The CDR3 DNA is TGTGCCAGCAGCTTAGATAACAGGGGGTCGGGTCAGCCCCAGCATTTT. Residues: CASSLDNRGSGQPQHF.

The chain couples TRBV18 to TRBJ2-5, with 7 bases aligning to TRBD1. Germline V lookup: CDR1 KGHSH, CDR2 LQKENI. This CDR3 spans 18 amino acids. With 3 bases clipped from V and 2 bases from J, the junction kept 15 bases outside the gene matches. The CDR3 DNA is TGTGCCAGCTCACCGCTCTCGAGAAGGGGGCGAGGACAAGAGACCCAGTACTTC. It encodes CASSPLSRRGRGQETQYF. The variable domain in full, with the rest retrieved from reference TRBV18 and TRBJ2-5, is NAGVMQNPRHLVRRRGQEARLRCSPMKGHSHVYWYRQLPEEGLKFMVYLQKENIIDESGMPKERFSAEFPKEGPSILRIQQVVRGDSAAYFCASSPLSRRGRGQETQYFGPGTRLLVL.

The V gene is TRBV2, the J gene TRBJ2-7; 9 bases align to TRBD1. The CDR3 has 15 residues. Germline trimming cut 3 bases from V and 3 bases from J; bases unmatched to any gene: 6. Germline V gives CDR1 SNHLY, CDR2 FYNNEI. CDR3 nucleotides: TGTGCCAGCAGTGATCAGGGACAGGGTATCTACGAGCAGTACTTC. It translates to CASSDQGQGIYEQYF. The entire variable domain, with the rest obtained from reference TRBV2 and TRBJ2-7, is as follows: EPEVTQTPSHQVTQMGQEVILRCVPISNHLYFYWYRQILGQKVEFLVSFYNNEISEKSEIFDDQFSVERPDGSNFTLKIRSTKLEDSAMYFCASSDQGQGIYEQYFGPGTRLTVT.

The V and J genes are TRBV2 and TRBJ2-1, with TRBD2 matching 7 bases. Germline lookup yields CDR1 SNHLY and CDR2 FYNNEI. The CDR3 spans 11 residues. The V and J ends lost 6 bases and 9 bases, in that order; junction bases with no gene match: 2. The DNA of the CDR3 is TGTGCCAGCAGGCGGGGGAGTGAGCAGTTCTTC. This translates into CASRRGSEQFF.

The chain couples TRBV11-2 to TRBJ1-4, with D unresolved. V gave up 1 base and J gave up 0 bases, with 12 bases separating them. Germline V lookup: CDR1 SGHAT, CDR2 FQNNGV. The CDR3 runs to 17 residues. CDR3 nucleotides: TGTGCCAGCAGCTTAGTCTCATCATTGGCAACTAATGAAAAACTGTTTTTT. Translating it yields CASSLVSSLATNEKLFF.

This chain links TRBV27 with TRBJ2-5, with TRBD2 matching over 8 bases. The end of the DNA aligns better with TRBJ2-7, so the J call may be wrong. Germline CDR1 is MNHEY and CDR2 is SMNVEV (reference sequence). This CDR3 region has 15 residues. CDR3 DNA: TGTGCCAGCATCGGGGGGGCTAAGAGCTCCTACGAGCAGTACTTC. As protein: CASIGGAKSSYEQYF.

V and J are TRBV7-9 and TRBJ1-2; no reliable D call. V was pared by 7 bases and J by 9 bases, with 15 bases between. This CDR3 is built from 12 residues. Looked up from germline, CDR1 is SEHNR and CDR2 is FQNEAQ (reference sequence). The CDR3 coding sequence is TGTGCCAGCACAAGAAGACCTCCTAGCTACACCTTC. Translating gives CASTRRPPSYTF.

This clone has only a few counts. The chain joins TRBV28 to TRBJ1-4; 8 bases map to TRBD1. Germline CDR1 MDHEN, CDR2 SYDVKM. Trimming took 2 bases from V and 5 from J; bases not matched to a gene: 7. This CDR3 region has 16 residues. The CDR3 region is CASSLHAGGFNEKLFF. DNA of the CDR3: TGTGCCAGCAGTTTACATGCAGGGGGCTTCAATGAAAAACTGTTTTTT.

CDR3 DNA: TGCGCCAGCAGCCCGGACGCGGGGGTTGGTGGTGGCTACACCTTC. This gives the protein CASSPDAGVGGGYTF. The chain couples TRBV4-3 to TRBJ1-2; possibly TRBD1 for D (5 bases). From germline, CDR1 is LGHNA and CDR2 YSLEER. V was pared by 4 bases and J by 7 bases, with 19 bases between. The CDR3 extends over 15 amino acids.

The chain joins TRBV5-4 to TRBJ2-7, with TRBD1 identical over 10 bases. The CDR3 covers 15 residues. Germline values: CDR1 SGHNT, CDR2 YYREEE (reference sequence). The V segment lost 4 bases and the J segment 3 bases; nucleotides outside the gene matches: 7. CDR3 in DNA: TGTGCCAGCAGCCTAAGACAGGGGGCTATCTACGAGCAGTACTTC. Translated, it gives CASSLRQGAIYEQYF.

The genes are TRBV7-8 and TRBJ1-1; D is unclear. CDR1 and CDR2 from the germline V gene are SGHVS and FQNEAQ. The ends were cut back, 5 bases at V and 1 base at J, with 11 bases in the middle. This CDR3 is 14 amino acids long. The CDR3 DNA reads TGTGCCAGCAGCCGTCGAGAGGGGAACACTGAAGCTTTCTTT. Translating it yields CASSRREGNTEAFF.

The chain uses TRBV11-2 and TRBJ2-5; possible D gene TRBD2, 5 bases. Germline V gives CDR1 SGHAT, CDR2 FQNNGV. This CDR3 is built from 13 residues. The V gene lost 5 bases and the J gene lost 1 base, with 8 bases spanning the gap. This chain's CDR3 is CASSLTTQETQYF. The CDR3, as DNA: TGTGCCAGCAGCCTGACTACCCAAGAGACCCAGTACTTC. The variable domain in full, with the rest retrieved from reference TRBV11-2 and TRBJ2-5, is EAGVAQSPRYKIIEKRQSVAFWCNPISGHATLYWYQQILGQGPKLLIQFQNNGVVDDSQLPKDRFSAERLKGVDSTLKIQPAKLEDSAVYLCASSLTTQETQYFGPGTRLLVL.

This clone appeared once. An end of the junction differs from the germline gene, which may be a read error. The chain couples TRBV28 to TRBJ2-3; TRBD2 matches at 8 bases. CDR1 and CDR2 from the germline V gene are MDHEN and SYDVKM. The CDR3 has 15 residues. DNA for the CDR3: TGTGCCACCAGTGGCCAGCGGGAGTACACAGATACGCAGTATTTT. This gives the protein CATSGQREYTDTQYF.

V and J are TRBV28 and TRBJ2-1, with D maybe TRBD2 (5 bases). Germline V lookup: CDR1 MDHEN, CDR2 SYDVKM. The CDR3 sequence is 13 residues long. Trimming removed 6 bases at V and 0 bases at J, with 6 bases between. The CDR3 coding sequence is TGTGCCAGCAGAGGGAGCTCCTACAATGAGCAGTTCTTC. This translates into CASRGSSYNEQFF.